This T cell receptor beta chain was identified during a study of blood T cell repertoires in COVID-19. The germline V gene encodes CDR1 SQVTM and CDR2 ANQGSEA. V shed 5 bases and J 7 bases; nucleotides not matched to a gene: 11. This CDR3 is 14 amino acids long. Data came from immunoSEQ multiplex PCR; TCRdb stores just in-frame clones and leaves some out. The data hold 80,000 to 95,000 clones, with around 79% observed a single time. This clone has only one observation. This sequence originates from a woman of 80 years or more with acute or convalescent COVID-19. The V gene is TRBV29-1, the J gene TRBJ1-2; TRBD1 matches at 9 bases. The material sequenced was peripheral blood. DNA of the CDR3: TGCAGCGTTCAAAACAGGGGGCTAGGGTTTGGCTACACCTTC. Protein sequence: CSVQNRGLGFGYTF.